This passage covers 4 T cell receptor beta chains from one sample sequenced in a study of blood T cell repertoires in COVID-19 (dated by TCRdb to between 2020 and 2021). Library preparation used the immunoSEQ multiplex PCR assay. This is the immuneACCESS table as TCRdb keeps it, with only in-frame sequences that have V and J called. A part of the clones is gone; compared with another copy, unresolved V genes explain less than half, and the rest is unexplained. This sample lists some 66,000 clones; 70% to 90% were detected once. The top ten hold 1% to 1.5% of the sample. The sequenced material came from peripheral blood. These receptors all come from a woman aged 55-69 years with acute or convalescent COVID-19.

The chain employs TRBV21-1 and TRBJ2-7; the table's D gene call, TRBD2, was not cross checked with the DNA. TRBV21-1 is a listed pseudogene. This CDR3 comprises 14 residues. The chain's CDR3 is CASSKVGRDYEQYV. CDR3 in DNA: TGTGCCAGCAGCAAAGTGGGGAGGGATTACGAGCAGTACGTC.

This clone came up a few times. The J gene is TRBJ1-2, the V gene TRBV11-2, with 9 nucleotides matching TRBD1. V shed 5 bases, J shed 8 bases, and the junction held 6 bases outside the gene matches. This CDR3 has 13 amino acids. Germline lookup yields CDR1 SGHAT and CDR2 FQNNGV. The CDR3 region has the DNA TGTGCCAGCAGCCGGGACAGGGTGCGCGGCTACACCTTC. It yields the protein CASSRDRVRGYTF. Combining the CDR3 with reference TRBV11-2 and TRBJ1-2 gives the whole variable domain EAGVAQSPRYKIIEKRQSVAFWCNPISGHATLYWYQQILGQGPKLLIQFQNNGVVDDSQLPKDRFSAERLKGVDSTLKIQPAKLEDSAVYLCASSRDRVRGYTFGSGTRLTVV.

About this clone: One end of the junction is discordant with germline, which a read error may explain. The chain combines TRBV7-2 with TRBJ2-4, with 8 bases that match TRBD2. CDR3 length equals 13 residues. Looked up from germline, CDR1 is SGHTA and CDR2 is FQGNSA. CDR3 nucleotides: TGTGCCAGCAGCCCGGCCGTTGGGACTAGGGGCAACTTC. It codes for CASSPAVGTRGNF.

A word on this clone: The same CDR3 is also encoded by other DNA sequences in this sample. The rearrangement links TRBV19 to TRBJ1-1; no firm D call. V was clipped by 3 bases and J by 1 base, with 6 bases between them. This CDR3 has 13 residues. Germline loops: CDR1 LNHDA, CDR2 SQIVND (reference sequence). CDR3 in DNA: TGTGCCAGTAGTATTAACTGGAACACTGAAGCTTTCTTT. Translated: CASSINWNTEAFF.